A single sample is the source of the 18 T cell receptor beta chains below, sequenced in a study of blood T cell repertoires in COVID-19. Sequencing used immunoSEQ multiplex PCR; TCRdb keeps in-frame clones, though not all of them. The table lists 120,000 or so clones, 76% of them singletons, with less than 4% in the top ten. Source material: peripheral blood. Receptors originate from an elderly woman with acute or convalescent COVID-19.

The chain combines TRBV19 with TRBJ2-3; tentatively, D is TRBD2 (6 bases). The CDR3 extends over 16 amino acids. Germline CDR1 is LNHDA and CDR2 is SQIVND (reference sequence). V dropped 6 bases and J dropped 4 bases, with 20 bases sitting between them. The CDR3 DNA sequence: TGTGCCAGTAGGGCCCCGGGACTCCAGTTCCCAGATACGCAGTATTTT. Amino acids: CASRAPGLQFPDTQYF.

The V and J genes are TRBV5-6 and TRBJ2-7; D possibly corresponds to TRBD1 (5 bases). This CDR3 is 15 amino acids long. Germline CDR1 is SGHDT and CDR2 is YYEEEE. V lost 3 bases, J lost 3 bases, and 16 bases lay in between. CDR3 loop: CASSYLQGSIYEQYF. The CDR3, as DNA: TGTGCCAGCAGCTATTTGCAGGGTTCAATCTACGAGCAGTACTTC.

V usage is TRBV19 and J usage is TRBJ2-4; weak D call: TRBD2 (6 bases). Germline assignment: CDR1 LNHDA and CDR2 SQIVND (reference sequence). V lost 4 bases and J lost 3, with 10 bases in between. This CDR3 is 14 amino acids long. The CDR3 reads CASSTLEGKNIQYF. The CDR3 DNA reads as TGTGCCAGTAGTACTTTGGAGGGCAAAAACATTCAGTACTTC.

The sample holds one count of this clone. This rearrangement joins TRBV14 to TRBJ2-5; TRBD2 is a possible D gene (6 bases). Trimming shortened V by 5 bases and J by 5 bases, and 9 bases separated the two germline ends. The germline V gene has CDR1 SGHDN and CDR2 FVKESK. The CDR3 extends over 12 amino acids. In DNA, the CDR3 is TGTGCCAGCAGCAAAAGCGGGGAGACCCAGTACTTC. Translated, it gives CASSKSGETQYF. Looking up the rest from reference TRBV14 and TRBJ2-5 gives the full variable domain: EAGVTQFPSHSVIEKGQTVTLRCDPISGHDNLYWYRRVMGKEIKFLLHFVKESKQDESGMPNNRFLAERTGGTYSTLKVQPAELEDSGVYFCASSKSGETQYFGPGTRLLVL.

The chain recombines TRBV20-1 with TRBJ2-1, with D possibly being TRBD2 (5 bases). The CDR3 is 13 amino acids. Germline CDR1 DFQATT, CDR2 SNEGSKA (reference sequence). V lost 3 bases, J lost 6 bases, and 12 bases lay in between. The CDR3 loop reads CSASGKRPNEQFF. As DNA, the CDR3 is TGCAGTGCTAGTGGAAAGCGGCCCAATGAGCAGTTCTTC.

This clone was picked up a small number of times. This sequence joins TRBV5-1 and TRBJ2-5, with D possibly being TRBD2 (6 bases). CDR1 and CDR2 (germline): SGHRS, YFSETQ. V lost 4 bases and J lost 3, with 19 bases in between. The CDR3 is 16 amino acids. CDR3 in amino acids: CASSPSTRRGEETQYF. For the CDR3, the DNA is TGCGCCAGCAGCCCTTCGACAAGGAGGGGAGAAGAGACCCAGTACTTC. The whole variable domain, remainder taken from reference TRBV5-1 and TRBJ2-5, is KAGVTQTPRYLIKTRGQQVTLSCSPISGHRSVSWYQQTPGQGLQFLFEYFSETQRNKGNFPGRFSGRQFSNSRSEMNVSTLELGDSALYLCASSPSTRRGEETQYFGPGTRLLVL.

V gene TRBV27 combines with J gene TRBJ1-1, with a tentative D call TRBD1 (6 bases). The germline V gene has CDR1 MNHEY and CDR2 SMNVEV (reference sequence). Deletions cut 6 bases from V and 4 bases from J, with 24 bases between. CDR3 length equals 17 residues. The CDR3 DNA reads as TGTGCCAGCAGACCCCTGGGGGCCACTAGAGGACTCACTGAAGCTTTCTTT. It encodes CASRPLGATRGLTEAFF.

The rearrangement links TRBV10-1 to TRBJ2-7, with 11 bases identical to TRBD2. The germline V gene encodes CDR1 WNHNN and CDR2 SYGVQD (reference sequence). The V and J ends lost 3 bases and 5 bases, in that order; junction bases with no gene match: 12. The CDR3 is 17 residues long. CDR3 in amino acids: CASSDGTSGPSLNEQYF. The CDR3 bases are TGCGCCAGCAGTGATGGGACTAGCGGCCCGTCTCTAAACGAGCAGTACTTC.

CDR3 sequence: CASSVWQGETQYF. CDR3 in DNA: TGTGCCAGCAGTGTTTGGCAGGGGGAGACCCAGTACTTC. V and J are TRBV6-4 and TRBJ2-5; D perhaps matches TRBD1 (6 bases). V lost 4 bases and J 5 bases, leaving 11 bases between the germline ends. Per germline, CDR1 MRHNA and CDR2 SNTAGT. The CDR3 is 13 residues long.

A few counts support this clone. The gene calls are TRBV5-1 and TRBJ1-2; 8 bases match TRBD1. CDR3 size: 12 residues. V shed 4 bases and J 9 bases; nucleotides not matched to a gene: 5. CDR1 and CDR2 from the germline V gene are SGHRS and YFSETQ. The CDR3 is CASSTRQGSYTF. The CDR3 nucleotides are TGCGCCAGCAGCACCAGACAGGGGAGCTACACCTTC.

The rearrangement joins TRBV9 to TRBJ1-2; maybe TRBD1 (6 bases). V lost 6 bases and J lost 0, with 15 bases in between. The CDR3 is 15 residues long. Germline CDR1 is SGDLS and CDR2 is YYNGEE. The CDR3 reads CASNLDGQTNYGYTF. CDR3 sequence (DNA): TGTGCCAGCAACCTCGACGGACAGACTAACTATGGCTACACCTTC.

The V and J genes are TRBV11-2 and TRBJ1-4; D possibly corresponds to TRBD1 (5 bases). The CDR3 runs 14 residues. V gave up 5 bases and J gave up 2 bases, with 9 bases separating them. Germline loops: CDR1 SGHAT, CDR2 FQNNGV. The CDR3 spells CASSLTDTNEKLFF. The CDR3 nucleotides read TGTGCCAGCAGCCTGACAGACACTAATGAAAAACTGTTTTTT.

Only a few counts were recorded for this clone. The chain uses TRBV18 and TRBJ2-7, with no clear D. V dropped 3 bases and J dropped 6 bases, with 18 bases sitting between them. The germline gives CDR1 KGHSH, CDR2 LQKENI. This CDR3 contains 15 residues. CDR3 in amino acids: CASSPSNPVGIEQYF. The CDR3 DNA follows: TGTGCCAGCTCACCTTCGAACCCGGTTGGTATCGAGCAGTACTTC.

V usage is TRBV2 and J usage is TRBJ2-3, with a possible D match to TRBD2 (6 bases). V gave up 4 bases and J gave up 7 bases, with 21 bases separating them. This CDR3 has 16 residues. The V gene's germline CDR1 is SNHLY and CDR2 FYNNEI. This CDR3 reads CASSGLAVAFGNTQYF. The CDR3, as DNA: TGTGCCAGCAGTGGTTTAGCGGTAGCGTTCGGAAATACGCAGTATTTT. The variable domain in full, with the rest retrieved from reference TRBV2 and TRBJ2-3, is EPEVTQTPSHQVTQMGQEVILRCVPISNHLYFYWYRQILGQKVEFLVSFYNNEISEKSEIFDDQFSVERPDGSNFTLKIRSTKLEDSAMYFCASSGLAVAFGNTQYFGPGTRLTVL.

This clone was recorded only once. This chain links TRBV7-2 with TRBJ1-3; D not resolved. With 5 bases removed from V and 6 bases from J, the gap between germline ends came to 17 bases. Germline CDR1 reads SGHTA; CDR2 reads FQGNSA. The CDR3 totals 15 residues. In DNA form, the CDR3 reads TGTGCCAGCAGCCCTAGTGCTTTACGCACAAACACCATATATTTT. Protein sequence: CASSPSALRTNTIYF. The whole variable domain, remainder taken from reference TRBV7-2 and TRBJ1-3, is GAGVSQSPSNKVTEKGKDVELRCDPISGHTALYWYRQSLGQGLEFLIYFQGNSAPDKSGLPSDRFSAERTGGSVSTLTIQRTQQEDSAVYLCASSPSALRTNTIYFGEGSWLTVV.

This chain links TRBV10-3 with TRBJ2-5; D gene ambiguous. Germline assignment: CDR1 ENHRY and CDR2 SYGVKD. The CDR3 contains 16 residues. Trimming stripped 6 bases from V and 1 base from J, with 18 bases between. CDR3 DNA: TGTGCCATCAGATCCAAACTGTCCGGTGCCCAAGAGACCCAGTACTTC. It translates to CAIRSKLSGAQETQYF.

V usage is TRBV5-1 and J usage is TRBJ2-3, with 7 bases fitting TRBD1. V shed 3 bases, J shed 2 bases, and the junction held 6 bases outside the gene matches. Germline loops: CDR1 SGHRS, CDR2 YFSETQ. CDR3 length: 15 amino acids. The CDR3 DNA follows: TGCGCCAGCAGCTCACCGGGACAGATCACAGATACGCAGTATTTT. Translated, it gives CASSSPGQITDTQYF.

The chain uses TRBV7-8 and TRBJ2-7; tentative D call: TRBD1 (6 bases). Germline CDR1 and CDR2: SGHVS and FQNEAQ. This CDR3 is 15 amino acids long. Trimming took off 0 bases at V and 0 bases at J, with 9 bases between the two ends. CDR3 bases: TGTGCCAGCAGCTTAGCCCGGACAGACTCCTACGAGCAGTACTTC. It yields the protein CASSLARTDSYEQYF.